The entry that follows covers one T cell receptor beta chain sequence. This clonotype has just a few counts. What this receptor recognizes is not known. No much larger clonotype is one base removed from it; base qualities were not supplied. The record originates from a study of tumor-infiltrating lymphocytes in primary liver carcinoma (dated by TCRdb to about 2017). A note on the overall study: Between late 2015 and March 2016, roughly 5 patients in China with histopathologically diagnosed primary liver carcinoma had their tumors surgically resected. Samples yielded roughly 3.5 to 8 million productive TCRbeta reads; read depth did not differ significantly between tissue types. Tumors of the five patients were stage T1-T3 N0M0 with maximum diameters of roughly 4.2 to 10 cm. The five patients, three men and two women aged 30 to 69 years, had hepatocellular carcinoma (four) or combined HCC and intrahepatic cholangiocarcinoma (one). Technical replicate repertoires showed high reproducibility, with mean shared-clone rates roughly 0.89 and correlation coefficients above 0.95. Across five regions of each liver tumor, along with adjacent normal tissue and blood, the study brought together TCRbeta repertoire sequencing, expression microarrays and whole-exome sequencing. A total of approximately 35 specimens from 5 patients underwent TCRbeta repertoire sequencing, comprising 25 tumor regions, 5 adjacent noncancerous liver tissues and 5 peripheral blood samples. What the work shows at the level of the full study, not this receptor alone: Because only the TCR beta chain was sequenced and unpaired alpha chains were not captured, true repertoire diversity is likely underestimated. Only five or six patients were included in the study, and the authors note that the findings should be validated in a larger study. Bulk unsorted samples precluded comparing CD4+ and CD8+ T cell repertoires. A significantly larger repertoire fraction was made up by the top 250 clones in tumors than in blood (p = 0.039). Pairs of tumor regions showed greater repertoire overlap (mean around 36%) than tumor-adjacent pairs (about 17%) or tumor-blood pairs (roughly 14%), which is consistent with antigen-driven expansion.

Starting from approximately 500 ng total RNA, TCRbeta-specific cDNA was produced by reverse transcription with a constant-region primer and ProtoScript II reverse transcriptase. Construction of the TCRbeta libraries relied on three nested rounds of multiplex PCR, following a slightly modified ARM-PCR procedure. Multiplex TRBV1-TRBV30 forward primers and a Cbeta reverse primer were used in the first two PCR rounds, each of which was run for approximately 9 cycles. Sample barcodes and Illumina adapters were added in a final 25-cycle PCR with Deep VentR polymerase. Before sequencing, amplicons of 200-500 bp were purified from gel using a QIAquick gel extraction kit. An Illumina HiSeq 2500 was used to sequence the TCRbeta amplicons, generating 250-bp paired-end reads. The original pipeline was this. Trimmomatic v0.33 was used to quality-trim the reads, and FLASH v1.2.11 was used to merge paired reads so that full CDR3 sequences could be recovered. MiGEC v1.2.1b assigned V, D and J germline segments to the rearranged TCRbeta sequences. Clonotype statistics and Shannon-Wiener diversity indices were calculated with VDJtools v1.0.0. To cut down on sampling bias, every analysis after diversity analysis relied on just the 250 most abundant clonotypes from each sample. The public sequencing data were trimmed at Q25 with fastp and processed into clonotypes with MiXCR by TCRdb, which kept only in-frame beta chains. CDR3 protein sequences are deduplicated, and each keeps its most common genes and DNA. These V and J calls rely on TCRdb rather than the paper's analysis. For this sample the table gives 310,000 or so distinct CDR3 sequences, of which nearly 60% were detected only once. Around 15% of the sample rests with the top ten.

RNA from unsorted whole blood was extracted with TRIzol reagent, and germline DNA was obtained with the DNeasy Blood & Tissue kit. Patients had chronic HBV infection and were treatment-naive at sampling. Before surgery, approximately 3.8 milliliters of peripheral blood were drawn into K2EDTA tubes. V sheds 6 bases and J sheds 2 bases, leaving 23 bases between their ends. CDR1 MNHNY and CDR2 SVGAGI were looked up in the germline V gene (reference sequence). From the cysteine through the phenylalanine, the CDR3 covers 17 amino acids. The retained sequence is limited to the CDR3, 51 bases, with the frame set at the first base.

Recombination joined TRBV6-6 with TRBJ2-7, with the D segment possibly TRBD1 or TRBD2, each aligning over 8 bases. Sequenced: peripheral blood. The source of this sequence is a young woman with primary liver carcinoma and hepatitis B virus infection. CDR3 reads: CASRYRGGTGPTYEQYF. The base sequence is TGTGCCAGCAGATATCGGGGGGGGACAGGTCCAACCTACGAGCAGTACTTC.